The 6 T cell receptor beta chains below come from one sample, sequenced in a study of regulatory T cells in long-lasting Graves disease. For TCR beta, libraries came from iRepertoire HTBI primers and Arm-PCR of CDR3 regions. From the multiplex PCR reads, TCRdb called clonotypes with MiXCR, one entry per CDR3 protein. The sample yields approximately 400,000 distinct CDR3 sequences, about 12% seen once. Time point: newly diagnosed GD, antithyroid drugs for less than 3 months. PBMCs were the source of the RNA used for TCR sequencing. The same data also contributed to another study, on T cells in Graves' hyperthyroidism and ophthalmopathy.

The material sequenced was peripheral blood mononuclear cells (PBMCs), taken at new diagnosis, from a patient treated with antithyroid drugs. The receptors derive from a woman aged 18-29 years with Graves disease.

This clonotype occurred many times. The chain combines TRBV30 with TRBJ1-5; D gene uncertain. The V end lost 7 bases, the J end lost 0 bases, and 10 bases lay between the germline ends. The germline V gene has CDR1 GTSNPN and CDR2 SVGIG (reference sequence). The CDR3 is 13 residues long. The CDR3 protein is CASSQTSNQPQHF. CDR3 DNA sequence: TGTGCCTCCTCGCAGACTAGCAATCAGCCCCAGCATTTT.

The chain has TRBV5-5 and TRBJ1-1, with TRBD1 identical over 7 bases. The germline V gene has CDR1 SGHKS and CDR2 YYEKEE (reference sequence). J gave up 3 bases and V 0 bases, and 5 bases lay outside the gene matches. CDR3 length: 15 amino acids. The CDR3 reads CASSLAEGQDTEAFF. CDR3 nucleotide sequence: TGTGCCAGCAGCTTGGCCGAAGGACAGGACACTGAAGCTTTCTTT.

In regard to this clonotype: This may be a read error: a much more frequent sequence differs by one nucleotide. V and J are TRBV18 and TRBJ2-7, with a possible D match to TRBD2 (5 bases). Trimming stripped 2 bases from V and 3 bases from J, with 11 bases between. CDR3 length: 14 amino acids. CDR1 is KGHSH and CDR2 is LQKENI in the germline V gene. This CDR3 reads CASSPTDSSYEQYF. The DNA for the CDR3 is TGTGCCAGCTCACCAACGGACTCAAGCTACGAGCAGTACTTC.

V and J are TRBV6-1 and TRBJ1-2; D unclear. With 3 bases removed from V and 6 bases from J, the gap between germline ends came to 11 bases. The germline gives CDR1 MNHNS, CDR2 SASEGT. The CDR3 contains 13 residues. CDR3 loop: CASSDPDSNGYTF. The CDR3 DNA is TGTGCCAGCAGTGATCCAGACTCGAATGGCTACACCTTC.

A word on this clonotype: A clone one base away is much larger, so this may be a read error. V and J are TRBV7-2 and TRBJ2-5; D possibly corresponds to TRBD2 (5 bases). The DNA end favors TRBJ2-7, so the J call may be wrong. CDR3 size: 17 residues. Germline CDR1 and CDR2: SGHTA and FQGNSA. CDR3 residues: CASSVRAPGVRGLEQYF. CDR3 DNA sequence: TGTGCCAGCAGTGTCCGAGCGCCCGGGGTTCGTGGGCTCGAGCAGTACTTC.

In this sample, this clonotype turned up a few times. The chain couples TRBV20-1 to TRBJ2-1; perhaps TRBD2 as D (6 bases). Germline CDR1 DFQATT, CDR2 SNEGSKA (reference sequence). V dropped 3 bases and J dropped 0 bases, with 12 bases sitting between them. There are 15 residues in the CDR3. CDR3 nucleotide sequence: TGCAGTGCTAGGGAGGGATTTAGCTCCTACAATGAGCAGTTCTTC. It yields the protein CSAREGFSSYNEQFF.